The present TCR beta chain was sequenced within a study of shared clonotypes between healthy human individuals. The assay was carried out at the deep level. The table came from immunoSEQ multiplex PCR; TCRdb's copy has only in-frame clones and leaves some out. The sample comprises some 1,600,000 clones, roughly 98% of which are singletons, and around 0.45% rests with the top ten. The study enrolled healthy HIV-negative adults without recent acute infections or vaccinations as donors. Losses at the gene ends were 4 bases for V and 5 bases for J; bases not matched to a gene: 7. The CDR3 totals 15 residues. From germline, CDR1 is SGDLS and CDR2 YYNGEE.

Sequencing was performed on naive CD4+ T cells sorted from blood. The subset denotes: CD45RA+ positively selected. The receptor was derived from a man aged 25 to 40 in good health. The chain couples TRBV9 to TRBJ2-5; 11 bases map to TRBD1. This CDR3 reads CASSPRTGGLETQYF. As DNA, the CDR3 is TGTGCCAGCAGCCCGAGGACAGGGGGCCTGGAGACCCAGTACTTC.